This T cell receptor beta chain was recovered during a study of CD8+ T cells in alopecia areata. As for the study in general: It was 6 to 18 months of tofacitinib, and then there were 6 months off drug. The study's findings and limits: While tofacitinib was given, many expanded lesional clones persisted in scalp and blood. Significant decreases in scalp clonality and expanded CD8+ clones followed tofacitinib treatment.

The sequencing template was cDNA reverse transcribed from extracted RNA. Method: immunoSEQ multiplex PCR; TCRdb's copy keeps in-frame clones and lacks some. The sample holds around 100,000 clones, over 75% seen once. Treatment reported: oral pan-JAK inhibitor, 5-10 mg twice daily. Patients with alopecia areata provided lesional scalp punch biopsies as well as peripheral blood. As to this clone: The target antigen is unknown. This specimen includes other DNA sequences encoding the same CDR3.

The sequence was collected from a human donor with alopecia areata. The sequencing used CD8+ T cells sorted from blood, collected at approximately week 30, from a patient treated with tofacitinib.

For the CDR3, the DNA is TGTGCCAGCAGTTACTCGGGCACAGATACGCAGTATTTT. Its protein product is CASSYSGTDTQYF. This chain connects TRBV6-5 to TRBJ2-3; D remains ambiguous. Germline lookup yields CDR1 MNHEY and CDR2 SVGAGI. The V gene lost 0 bases and the J gene lost 1 base, with 2 bases spanning the gap. This CDR3 has 13 amino acids.